The T cell receptor beta chain under discussion was sequenced for a study of technical replicates of blood from several donors. Deletions cut 0 bases from V and 1 base from J, with 5 bases between. This CDR3 contains 14 residues. The germline gives CDR1 ENHRY, CDR2 SYGVKD. The protocol was immunoSEQ multiplex PCR, while the TCRdb copy is restricted to in-frame clones and leaves out a portion. The table includes 15,000 to 20,000 clones, around nine tenths detected once. The receptor comes from a human donor in good health. The chain carries TRBV10-3 and TRBJ2-3; D gene ambiguous. Input material: PBMCs. This CDR3 reads CAISESTGTDTQYF. The CDR3, as DNA: TGTGCCATCAGTGAGTCCACAGGCACAGATACGCAGTATTTT.